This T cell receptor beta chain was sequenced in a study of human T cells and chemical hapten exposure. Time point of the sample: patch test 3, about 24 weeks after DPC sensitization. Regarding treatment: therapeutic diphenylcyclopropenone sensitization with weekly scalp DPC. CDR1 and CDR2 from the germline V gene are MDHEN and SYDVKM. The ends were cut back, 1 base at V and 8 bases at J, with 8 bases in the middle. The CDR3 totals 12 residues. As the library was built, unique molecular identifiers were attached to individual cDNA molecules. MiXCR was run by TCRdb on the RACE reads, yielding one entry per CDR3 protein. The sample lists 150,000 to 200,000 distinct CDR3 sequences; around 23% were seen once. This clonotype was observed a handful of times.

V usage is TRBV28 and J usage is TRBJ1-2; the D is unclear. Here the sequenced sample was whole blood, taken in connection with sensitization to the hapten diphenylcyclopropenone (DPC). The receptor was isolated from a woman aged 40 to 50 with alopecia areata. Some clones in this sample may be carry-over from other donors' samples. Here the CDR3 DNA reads TGTGCCAGCAGTTTATCGGGTCACGGCTACACCTTC. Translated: CASSLSGHGYTF.